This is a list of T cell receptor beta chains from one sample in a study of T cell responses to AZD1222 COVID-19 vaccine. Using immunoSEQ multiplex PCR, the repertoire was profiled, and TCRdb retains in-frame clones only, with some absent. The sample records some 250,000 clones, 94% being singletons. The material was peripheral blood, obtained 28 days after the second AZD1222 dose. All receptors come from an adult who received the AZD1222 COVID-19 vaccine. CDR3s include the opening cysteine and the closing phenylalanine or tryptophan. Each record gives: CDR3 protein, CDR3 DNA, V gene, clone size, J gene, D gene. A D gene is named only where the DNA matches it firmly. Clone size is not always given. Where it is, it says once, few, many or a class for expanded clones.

CASSTLRRGDTQYF	TGTGCCAGCAGTACTCTCCGACGTGGGGATACGCAGTATTTT	TRBV6-5	NA	TRBJ2-3	NA
CATVDTAYEQYF	TGTGCCACCGTTGACACCGCCTACGAGCAGTACTTC	TRBV28	NA	TRBJ2-7	NA
CASSFPNTEAFF	TGTGCCAGCAGCTTCCCCAACACTGAAGCTTTCTTT	TRBV7-9	once	TRBJ1-1	NA
CASSESWLAGEQYF	TGCGCCAGCAGTGAGTCGTGGCTAGCGGGTGAGCAGTACTTC	TRBV10-1	NA	TRBJ2-7	TRBD2
CASSLWGRDTQYF	TGTGCCAGCAGTTTGTGGGGGCGGGATACGCAGTATTTT	TRBV12-3/TRBV12-4	NA	TRBJ2-3	NA
CASSLGGEWEKLFF	TGTGCCAGCAGCTTGGGGGGGGAGTGGGAAAAACTGTTTTTT	TRBV11-2	NA	TRBJ1-4	NA
CASSKDRGREQYF	TGTGCCAGTAGTAAGGACAGGGGGCGCGAGCAGTACTTC	TRBV19	NA	TRBJ2-7	TRBD1
CASSTRTGSNQPQHF	TGTGCCAGCAGTACCCGGACAGGCAGCAATCAGCCCCAGCATTTT	TRBV2	NA	TRBJ1-5	TRBD1
CASSLTFGNTIYF	TGTGCCAGCAGTTTGACCTTTGGAAACACCATATATTTT	TRBV28	NA	TRBJ1-3	NA
CATQGVRGSNYGYTF	TGTGCCACCCAGGGGGTCCGGGGATCTAACTATGGCTACACCTTC	TRBV2	few	TRBJ1-2	TRBD1
CATSRDRRAGNTIYF	TGTGCCACCAGCAGAGATCGGAGGGCTGGAAACACCATATATTTT	TRBV15	NA	TRBJ1-3	NA
CASSETGQSSKYGYTF	TGTGCCAGTAGTGAGACCGGACAGTCATCGAAATATGGCTACACCTTC	TRBV19	NA	TRBJ1-2	NA
CAITAGTGRNEQYF	TGTGCCATCACAGCCGGGACAGGGAGAAACGAGCAGTACTTC	TRBV10-3	NA	TRBJ2-7	TRBD1
CASLTGDRPFNQPQHF	TGTGCCAGCTTGACCGGGGACCGTCCCTTCAATCAGCCCCAGCATTTT	TRBV6-6	NA	TRBJ1-5	NA
CASSLKAQGARGANYGYTF	TGTGCCAGCAGCTTAAAGGCACAGGGGGCGCGGGGAGCTAACTATGGCTACACCTTC	TRBV7-9	NA	TRBJ1-2	TRBD1
CASSTPEGRTEAFF	TGTGCCAGCAGTACCCCCGAGGGCCGCACTGAAGCTTTCTTT	TRBV28	NA	TRBJ1-1	NA
CASSYYGELFF	TGTGCCAGCAGTTATTACGGGGAGCTGTTTTTT	TRBV6-5	NA	TRBJ2-2	NA
CASSQDGARPNEQFF	TGTGCCAGCAGCCAAGATGGGGCCAGGCCCAATGAGCAGTTCTTC	TRBV3-1/TRBV3-2	NA	TRBJ2-1	NA
CASRFGQSSGNTIYF	TGTGCCAGCAGGTTTGGACAGAGCTCTGGAAACACCATATATTTT	TRBV7-2	NA	TRBJ1-3	NA
CASKSGKRMAYEQYF	TGTGCCAGCAAGAGCGGGAAAAGGATGGCCTACGAGCAGTACTTC	TRBV6-5	NA	TRBJ2-7	TRBD2
CASSQLYNEQFF	TGTGCCAGCAGCCAACTCTACAATGAGCAGTTCTTC	TRBV3-1/TRBV3-2	NA	TRBJ2-1	NA
CASTRTGRGGYTF	TGTGCCAGCACCAGGACAGGGCGCGGTGGCTACACCTTC	TRBV21-1	once	TRBJ1-2	NA
CASSRQGPCSGNTIYF	TGCGCCAGCAGTCGGCAGGGACCGTGCTCTGGAAACACCATATATTTT	TRBV23-1	NA	TRBJ1-3	NA